The clone carrying this T cell receptor (beta chain) was seen a single time. The antigen is not known. This sample's time point: week 11, during vaccination. It was 300 ug of mutant IDH1 20-mer peptide that made up each vaccine dose, given with topical imiquimod. In every donor, the tumor was a new WHO grade 3 or 4 IDH1-mutant, ATRX-lost astrocytoma. The data were obtained in a study of a mutant IDH1 vaccine in newly diagnosed glioma. Study results and caveats: A vaccine-induced immune response developed in roughly 93% of the patients.

V lost 4 bases to trimming and J lost 6 bases; unmatched junction nucleotides: 3. CDR3 length: 13 residues. Germline CDR1 reads SGHDT; CDR2 reads YYEEEE. Only in-frame clones appear in the TCRdb table, and some are missing; sequencing was by immunoSEQ multiplex PCR. The data show under 65,000 clones, with about four fifths seen just once and 5% to 6.5% held by the top ten. This TCR came from a man aged 45-65 years with glioma. V usage is TRBV5-6 and J usage is TRBJ2-5; 10 positions match TRBD1. Sequences were derived from PBMCs, sampled from a glioma patient whose treatment included an IDH1 peptide vaccine. The CDR3 DNA reads as TGTGCCAGCAGCCTGGGACAGGGGAAGACCCAGTACTTC. Amino acids: CASSLGQGKTQYF. Using reference TRBV5-6 and TRBJ2-5 for the parts outside the CDR3, the full variable domain is DAGVTQSPTHLIKTRGQQVTLRCSPKSGHDTVSWYQQALGQGPQFIFQYYEEEERQRGNFPDRFSGHQFPNYSSELNVNALLLGDSALYLCASSLGQGKTQYFGPGTRLLVL.